The entry that follows covers one T cell receptor beta chain sequence. The antigen is not known. CDR1 is SNHLY, CDR2 FYNNEI, per germline. The CDR3 runs 15 residues. Researchers reported sorting every CD8+ T cell subset in triplicate, roughly 290,000 cells per sort. The data derive from a study of CXCR3-negative and CXCR3-positive naive CD8 T cells. General study points: CXCR3-negative naive cells had less hydrophobic TRB CDR3s than did CXCR3-positive naive cells.

Libraries were UMI-labeled 5' RACE TRB cDNA. TCRdb processed the 5' RACE reads again and assigns one entry to each CDR3 protein, with no DNA. The sample table sets out roughly 140,000 distinct CDR3 sequences. This TCR derives from a human donor in good health. Some clones in this sample may be carry-over from other donors' samples. The V and J genes are TRBV2 and TRBJ2-1; TCRdb indicates TRBD2, and absent DNA this call remains unverified. The source material was naive CXCR3+ CD8+ T cells from blood. Stated subset: CD45RO-CCR7+CD27+CD95- naive CD8+ T cells expressing CXCR3 (TNR3+). The CDR3 here is CASSEPAIDGDEQFF. Supplemented by reference TRBV2 and TRBJ2-1, the full variable domain reads EPEVTQTPSHQVTQMGQEVILRCVPISNHLYFYWYRQILGQKVEFLVSFYNNEISEKSEIFDDQFSVERPDGSNFTLKIRSTKLEDSAMYFCASSEPAIDGDEQFFGPGTRLTVL.